The 22 T cell receptor beta chains listed next were all sequenced from one sample in a study of OX40 agonist ivuxolimab in advanced cancers. The data were produced by immunoSEQ multiplex PCR, yet TCRdb's version contains in-frame clones alone and is incomplete. The sample has tens of thousands of clones; about four fifths are singletons. This material consisted of CD4+ or CD8+ T cells sorted from blood, taken in a trial of the OX40 agonist ivuxolimab. The receptor set was obtained from an adult with an advanced solid tumor such as melanoma, head and neck, liver or kidney cancer.

The gene calls are TRBV7-2 and TRBJ2-1; TRBD2 matches at 10 bases. The CDR3 extends over 16 amino acids. The V and J ends lost 1 base and 8 bases, in that order; junction bases with no gene match: 8. The germline V gene encodes CDR1 SGHTA and CDR2 FQGNSA. CDR3 loop: CASSLVASGGRDEQFF. The CDR3, as DNA: TGTGCCAGCAGCTTAGTGGCTAGCGGGGGCAGGGATGAGCAGTTCTTC.

The chain has TRBV10-1 and TRBJ2-5, with a weak D call TRBD1 (6 bases). The length of the CDR3 is 14 residues. Trimming removed 2 bases at V and 1 base at J, with 8 bases between. The V gene's germline CDR1 is WNHNN and CDR2 SYGVQD (reference sequence). In DNA, the CDR3 is TGCGCCAGCAGTGAGGCGGACAGCCAAGAGACCCAGTACTTC. It translates to CASSEADSQETQYF.

The J gene is TRBJ2-1, the V gene TRBV6-1; the match to TRBD1 covers 10 bases. The CDR3 runs to 13 residues. V lost 8 bases to trimming and J lost 7 bases; unmatched junction nucleotides: 5. Germline lookup yields CDR1 MNHNS and CDR2 SASEGT. DNA for the CDR3: TGTGCCAGCGGACAGGGGGTTGTGAATGAGCAGTTCTTC. The encoded protein is CASGQGVVNEQFF.

This clone was seen just once. The CDR3 loop is CASSQGTSNEQFF. The DNA of the CDR3 is TGCGCCAGCAGCCAAGGGACTAGCAATGAGCAGTTCTTC. V usage is TRBV4-1 and J usage is TRBJ2-1, with 7 bases that match TRBD2. Trimming took 1 base from V and 6 from J; bases not matched to a gene: 0. Germline CDR1 MGHRA, CDR2 YSYEKL. CDR3 size: 13 residues.

V and J are TRBV11-2 and TRBJ2-1; possibly TRBD2 for D (5 bases). The CDR3 contains 13 residues. Trimming stripped 3 bases from V and 5 bases from J, with 8 bases between. The germline V gene encodes CDR1 SGHAT and CDR2 FQNNGV. CDR3 region: CASSLEVHNEQFF. The CDR3 DNA reads TGTGCCAGCAGCTTGGAGGTCCACAATGAGCAGTTCTTC.

The V gene is TRBV5-6, the J gene TRBJ1-2; weak D call: TRBD1 (5 bases). The length of the CDR3 is 15 residues. The germline V gene encodes CDR1 SGHDT and CDR2 YYEEEE. V was cut by 3 bases and J by 4 bases, with 16 bases left in between. Written as DNA, the CDR3 is TGTGCCAGCAGCTCACTTAAGCTCCAGGGCTATGGCTACACCTTC. Its protein product is CASSSLKLQGYGYTF.

The V call is TRBV6-1, the J call TRBJ1-6; D is possibly TRBD1 (5 bases). The V end lost 2 bases, the J end lost 5 bases, and 10 bases lay between the germline ends. Germline V CDR1 and CDR2: MNHNS, SASEGT. CDR3 length: 15 residues. The CDR3 loop is CASSESGVNNSPLHF. The DNA of the CDR3 is TGTGCCAGCAGTGAATCGGGGGTAAATAATTCACCCCTCCACTTT.

This chain uses TRBV5-4 with TRBJ1-4; possible D gene TRBD1, 6 bases. Trimming took 4 bases from V and 6 from J, leaving 16 bases between them. The CDR3 extends over 15 amino acids. CDR1 SGHNT and CDR2 YYREEE come from the germline V gene (reference sequence). The CDR3 DNA sequence: TGTGCCAGCAGCCCTGGTCCGGACAGCTATGAAAAACTGTTTTTT. This codes for CASSPGPDSYEKLFF.

The chain is built from TRBV10-3 and TRBJ1-2; unclear D gene. V shed 2 bases and J shed 2 bases, with 9 bases lying between them. Germline-derived CDR1 and CDR2 are ENHRY and SYGVKD. The CDR3 is made up of 14 amino acids. The CDR3 loop reads CAISEQETNYGYTF. The CDR3 nucleotides are TGTGCCATCAGTGAGCAGGAAACCAACTATGGCTACACCTTC.

This clone showed up just once. CDR3 residues: CASSFVQGVLTDTQYF. CDR3 DNA: TGTGCCAGCAGCTTCGTCCAGGGGGTTCTCACAGATACGCAGTATTTT. The genes are TRBV11-2 and TRBJ2-3, with 7 bases identical to TRBD1. This CDR3 comprises 16 residues. Germline CDR1 is SGHAT and CDR2 is FQNNGV. Germline trimming cut 3 bases from V and 2 bases from J; bases unmatched to any gene: 8.

This clone has a single count. The chain joins TRBV13 to TRBJ2-3; either TRBD1 or TRBD2 may supply D (5 bases each). Looked up from germline, CDR1 is PRHDT and CDR2 is FYEKMQ (reference sequence). V lost 5 bases, J lost 6 bases, and 18 bases lay in between. The CDR3 is 15 amino acids. The CDR3 coding sequence is TGTGCCAGCAGCCCCACACTTGACAGAGGGGATACGCAGTATTTT. This codes for CASSPTLDRGDTQYF.

CDR3 sequence: CASFRHGLAGHTDTQYF. The DNA for the CDR3 is TGTGCCAGCTTCCGCCACGGACTAGCGGGCCACACAGATACGCAGTATTTT. The chain recombines TRBV5-6 with TRBJ2-3; TRBD2 aligns across 11 bases. Per the germline V gene, CDR1 is SGHDT and CDR2 is YYEEEE. V shed 7 bases, J shed 2 bases, and the junction held 12 bases outside the gene matches. This CDR3 has 17 residues.

The chain has TRBV5-8 and TRBJ1-2; no definite D call. The germline CDR1 and CDR2 sequences are SGHTS and YDEGEE. Trimming stripped 0 bases from V and 11 bases from J, with 20 bases between. CDR3 length equals 15 residues. The DNA of the CDR3 is TGTGCCAGCAGCTTGGATTACGGAGGCAGCTTTAAGTACACCTTC. This translates into CASSLDYGGSFKYTF.

This clone was counted a single time. V usage is TRBV5-4 and J usage is TRBJ2-5; D is unresolved. The V gene's germline CDR1 is SGHNT and CDR2 YYREEE (reference sequence). Trimming left V 4 bases short and J 1 base short, with 2 bases between. The CDR3 is 11 residues long. In DNA form, the CDR3 reads TGTGCCAGCAGCGGCCAAGAGACCCAGTACTTC. Amino acid sequence: CASSGQETQYF.

The chain recombines TRBV6-5 with TRBJ1-5; D unresolved. The germline gives CDR1 MNHEY, CDR2 SVGAGI. The V end was cut by 0 bases, the J end by 8 bases, with 14 bases between. CDR3 size: 15 residues. CDR3 bases: TGTGCCAGCAGTTACTCGTACGGCCTACTTGAGCCCCAGCATTTT. This codes for CASSYSYGLLEPQHF.

The CDR3 is CASSYTGVTEKLFF. DNA for the CDR3: TGTGCCAGCAGCTATACAGGGGTCACAGAAAAACTGTTTTTT. The V and J genes are TRBV7-8 and TRBJ1-4; TRBD1 matches 7 bases. Unmatched junction bases numbered 7, after V lost 4 bases and J lost 8 bases. The germline CDR1 and CDR2 sequences are SGHVS and FQNEAQ. The CDR3 extends over 14 amino acids.

The CDR3 is CASSSNLAGGYNEQFF. In DNA, the CDR3 is TGTGCCAGCAGCTCGAACCTAGCGGGGGGTTACAATGAGCAGTTCTTC. J is TRBJ2-1 and V is TRBV11-3; 11 bases map to TRBD2. Germline CDR1 and CDR2: SGHNT and YENEEA. Losses at the gene ends were 4 bases for V and 4 bases for J; bases not matched to a gene: 6. The CDR3 consists of 16 residues.

V gene TRBV6-1 combines with J gene TRBJ2-5; D not certain. The length of the CDR3 is 12 residues. The germline V gene has CDR1 MNHNS and CDR2 SASEGT. The V end lost 7 bases, the J end lost 5 bases, and 11 bases lay between the germline ends. The CDR3 region is CASTFSTETQYF. For the CDR3, the DNA is TGTGCCAGCACCTTCTCAACGGAGACCCAGTACTTC.

V usage is TRBV5-1 and J usage is TRBJ2-3; 7 nucleotides agree with TRBD1. This CDR3 contains 14 residues. V lost 4 bases, J lost 2 bases, and 4 bases stayed unmatched. CDR1 and CDR2 (germline): SGHRS, YFSETQ. Here the CDR3 reads CASSHDRVTDTQYF. For the CDR3, the DNA is TGCGCCAGCAGCCATGACAGGGTCACAGATACGCAGTATTTT.

The rearrangement links TRBV2 to TRBJ1-5; unclear D gene. V was trimmed by 6 bases and J by 2 bases, leaving 14 bases between them. The germline gives CDR1 SNHLY, CDR2 FYNNEI. The CDR3 is made up of 15 amino acids. CDR3 in amino acids: CASSFSWRGNQPQHF. The CDR3 DNA reads as TGTGCCAGCAGCTTTTCCTGGAGGGGCAATCAGCCCCAGCATTTT. The full variable domain, rest sourced from reference TRBV2 and TRBJ1-5, is EPEVTQTPSHQVTQMGQEVILRCVPISNHLYFYWYRQILGQKVEFLVSFYNNEISEKSEIFDDQFSVERPDGSNFTLKIRSTKLEDSAMYFCASSFSWRGNQPQHFGDGTRLSIL.

This clone was counted a few times. V gene TRBV6-5 combines with J gene TRBJ1-2, with D perhaps TRBD1 (6 bases). V gave up 5 bases and J gave up 6 bases, with 19 bases separating them. The length of the CDR3 is 15 residues. From germline, CDR1 is MNHEY and CDR2 SVGAGI. The chain's CDR3 is CASSGRWGRIDGYTF. Written as DNA, the CDR3 is TGTGCCAGCAGTGGGCGTTGGGGGCGCATTGATGGCTACACCTTC.

The rearrangement uses TRBV6-1 and TRBJ2-7; TRBD1 might be the D (7 bases). The CDR3 length is 15 residues. CDR1 and CDR2 (germline): MNHNS, SASEGT. V lost 4 bases, J lost 4 bases, and 17 bases lay in between. The CDR3 DNA reads as TGTGCCAGCAGTGCGGAGGGGGACAGAAATTACGAGCAGTACTTC. Translating gives CASSAEGDRNYEQYF.